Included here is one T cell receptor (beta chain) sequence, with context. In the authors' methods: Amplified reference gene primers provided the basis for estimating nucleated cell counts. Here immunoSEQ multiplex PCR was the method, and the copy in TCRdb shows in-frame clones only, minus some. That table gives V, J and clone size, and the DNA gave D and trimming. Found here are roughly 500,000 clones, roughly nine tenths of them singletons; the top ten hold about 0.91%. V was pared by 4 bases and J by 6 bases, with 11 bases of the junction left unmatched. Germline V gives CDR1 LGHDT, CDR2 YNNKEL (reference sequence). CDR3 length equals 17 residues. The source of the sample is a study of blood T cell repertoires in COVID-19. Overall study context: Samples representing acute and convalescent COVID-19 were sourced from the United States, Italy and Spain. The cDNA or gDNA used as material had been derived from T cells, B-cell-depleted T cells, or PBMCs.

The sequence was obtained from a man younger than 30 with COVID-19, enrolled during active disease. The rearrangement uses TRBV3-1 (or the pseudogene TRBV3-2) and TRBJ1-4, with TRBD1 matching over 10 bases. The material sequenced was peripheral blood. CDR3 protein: CASSRDRGGKEDEKLFF. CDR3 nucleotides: TGTGCCAGCAGCCGGGACAGGGGTGGTAAGGAAGATGAAAAACTGTTTTTT.